These 14 T cell receptor beta chains were sequenced from one sample in a study of cytomegalovirus exposure and HLA in healthy donors. Amplification used 60 Vbeta primers and 13 Jbeta primers. Sequenced by immunoSEQ multiplex PCR; TCRdb stores in-frame clones only, minus some. Of about 130,000 clones in the sample, 80% were seen once. The sample was PBMCs. These TCRs come from a man aged 25-45 years in good health and CMV-seronegative.

V is TRBV19 and J is TRBJ2-1, with 14 bases lining up with TRBD2. The CDR3 is 17 amino acids. The V and J ends lost 4 bases and 1 base, in that order; junction bases with no gene match: 3. The germline gives CDR1 LNHDA, CDR2 SQIVND (reference sequence). CDR3 loop: CASSTTSGRASYNEQFF. CDR3 DNA sequence: TGTGCCAGTAGTACGACTAGCGGGAGGGCATCCTACAATGAGCAGTTCTTC.

The V and J genes are TRBV2 and TRBJ1-2; 7 bases map to TRBD1. This CDR3 region has 14 residues. Germline V gives CDR1 SNHLY, CDR2 FYNNEI. V was clipped by 5 bases and J by 2 bases; unmatched bases: 5. Here the CDR3 DNA reads TGTGCCAGCAGTCCCCTACAGGGGAACTATGGCTACACCTTC. Protein: CASSPLQGNYGYTF.

The rearrangement links TRBV7-9 to TRBJ2-3; possibly TRBD2 for D (5 bases). This CDR3 has 16 amino acids. The V end lost 0 bases, the J end lost 2 bases, and 12 bases lay between the germline ends. CDR1 and CDR2 from the germline V gene are SEHNR and FQNEAQ (reference sequence). CDR3 in amino acids: CASSLAVGILTDTQYF. As DNA, the CDR3 is TGTGCCAGCAGCTTAGCGGTCGGGATCCTCACAGATACGCAGTATTTT.

The V call is TRBV19, the J call TRBJ1-1; weak D call: TRBD1 (6 bases). CDR3 length: 11 residues. Trimming removed 5 bases at V and 8 bases at J, with 9 bases between. Germline lookup yields CDR1 LNHDA and CDR2 SQIVND (reference sequence). The CDR3 nucleotides read TGTGCCAGTAGTTTGCAGGGGGAAGCTTTCTTT. Translation gives CASSLQGEAFF.

The chain has TRBV27 and TRBJ2-3; a weak D match, TRBD2 (5 bases). The CDR3 consists of 15 residues. V was pared by 6 bases and J by 2 bases, with 15 bases between. The V gene's germline CDR1 is MNHEY and CDR2 SMNVEV (reference sequence). The DNA for the CDR3 is TGTGCCAGCAGCCTCACTAGTTCGGTCACAGATACGCAGTATTTT. The encoded protein is CASSLTSSVTDTQYF.

V usage is TRBV27 and J usage is TRBJ2-7, with 7 bases fitting TRBD1. Per germline, CDR1 MNHEY and CDR2 SMNVEV (reference sequence). The CDR3 runs 15 residues. Unmatched junction bases numbered 7, after V lost 5 bases and J lost 0 bases. The CDR3 DNA reads TGTGCCAGCAGTCCCCGGGACAGCAACTCCTACGAGCAGTACTTC. Protein product: CASSPRDSNSYEQYF.

This clone was detected only a few times. V and J are TRBV28 and TRBJ2-3; 10 positions match TRBD2. Germline CDR1 reads MDHEN; CDR2 reads SYDVKM. Unmatched junction bases numbered 12, after V lost 5 bases and J lost 10 bases. This CDR3 has 15 amino acids. DNA of the CDR3: TGTGCCAGCAGTCCCCCCGGACTAGCGGTCAGGGCGCAGTATTTT. Its protein product is CASSPPGLAVRAQYF.

The rearrangement links TRBV2 to TRBJ1-2, with D perhaps matching TRBD1 (5 bases). From germline, CDR1 is SNHLY and CDR2 FYNNEI. V lost 7 bases and J 8 bases, leaving 20 bases between the germline ends. This CDR3 contains 14 residues. The CDR3 protein is CASIFDSASYGYTF. CDR3 nucleotides: TGTGCCAGCATCTTTGACAGCGCGTCCTACGGCTACACCTTC.

V and J are TRBV6-1 and TRBJ1-2, with 7 positions matching TRBD1. The V segment lost 5 bases and the J segment 5 bases; nucleotides outside the gene matches: 5. CDR1 and CDR2 (germline): MNHNS, SASEGT. The CDR3 sequence is 13 residues long. CDR3 DNA sequence: TGTGCCAGCAGTCAGGACAGGATTTATGGCTACACCTTC. Its translation: CASSQDRIYGYTF.

This sequence joins TRBV29-1 and TRBJ1-1, with TRBD1 matching 7 bases. V was pared by 6 bases and J by 5 bases, with 9 bases of the junction left unmatched. Germline V gives CDR1 SQVTM, CDR2 ANQGSEA. The CDR3 sequence is 13 residues long. DNA of the CDR3: TGCAGCGTCAGGGGGAATGGAGTTACTGAAGCTTTCTTT. Translation: CSVRGNGVTEAFF.

The chain joins TRBV27 to TRBJ2-1, with TRBD2 matching 9 bases. Germline CDR1 reads MNHEY; CDR2 reads SMNVEV (reference sequence). CDR3 length: 15 amino acids. J was trimmed by 9 bases and V by 3 bases; bases with no gene match: 9. The CDR3, as DNA: TGTGCCAGCAGTTTCCCGGGACTAGCTAGAAGTGAGCAGTTCTTC. It specifies CASSFPGLARSEQFF.

The chain couples TRBV5-4 to TRBJ2-3, with TRBD2 identical over 13 bases. Unmatched junction bases numbered 4, after V lost 2 bases and J lost 4 bases. This CDR3 contains 16 residues. Germline V gives CDR1 SGHNT, CDR2 YYREEE (reference sequence). The CDR3 loop reads CASSFRLAGGSDTQYF. CDR3 nucleotide sequence: TGTGCCAGCAGCTTTCGACTAGCGGGAGGTTCAGATACGCAGTATTTT.

The V gene is TRBV2, the J gene TRBJ2-3; TRBD1 matches 7 bases. CDR3 size: 16 residues. V lost 2 bases to trimming and J lost 2 bases; unmatched junction nucleotides: 7. Germline V gives CDR1 SNHLY, CDR2 FYNNEI. This chain's CDR3 is CASSEISGTATDTQYF. The CDR3 DNA reads as TGTGCCAGCAGTGAAATCTCTGGGACAGCCACAGATACGCAGTATTTT.

This clone occurred a few times. The chain has TRBV7-2 and TRBJ1-2, with a possible D match to TRBD1 (5 bases). From germline, CDR1 is SGHTA and CDR2 FQGNSA. The germline V and J ends were trimmed by 5 bases and 2 bases, with 9 bases remaining between them. This CDR3 comprises 13 residues. CDR3 nucleotides: TGTGCCAGCAGCCCGGACAACAACTATGGCTACACCTTC. Its translation: CASSPDNNYGYTF.